The clone carrying this TCR beta chain has a count of ten or more. Antigen unknown. CDR3 regions were amplified by Arm-PCR using iRepertoire HTBI primers to build TCR beta libraries. TCRdb redid the calling of the multiplex PCR reads with MiXCR, one entry per CDR3 protein. The sample yields under 250,000 distinct CDR3 sequences, roughly 18% seen once. Time point noted: newly diagnosed GD, antithyroid drugs for less than 3 months. Following extraction of RNA from PBMCs, that RNA was used to make the TCR library. An endocrinology department in Xi'an, China, recruited the patients. The data are from a study of regulatory T cells in long-lasting Graves disease. General study points: The study examined only peripheral blood, not thyroid tissue.

Germline trimming cut 3 bases from V and 7 bases from J; bases unmatched to any gene: 11. CDR1 and CDR2 from the germline V gene are DFQATT and SNEGSKA (reference sequence). The CDR3 consists of 15 residues. This sample also belongs to another study, concerning T cells in Graves' hyperthyroidism and ophthalmopathy. In that study: Stable Graves' hyperthyroidism meant no ophthalmopathy progression within 18 months. The study used the HTBI primer set for a first-round RT-PCR of the TCR CDR3.

The rearrangement joins TRBV20-1 to TRBJ1-5; TRBD1 matches at 8 bases. This receptor was obtained from a woman aged 25 to 39 with Graves disease. This material consisted of peripheral blood mononuclear cells (PBMCs), taken at new diagnosis, from a patient treated with antithyroid drugs. CDR3 DNA: TGCAGTGCTAGCGACCTGGACAGGGAGGACCAGCCCCAGCATTTT. This codes for CSASDLDREDQPQHF.